The rows below give T cell receptor beta chains drawn from one sample of a study of blood T cell repertoires in COVID-19. The repertoire was sequenced with immunoSEQ multiplex PCR; TCRdb's copy has only in-frame clones and lacks some. The table lists 150,000 to 200,000 clones, 60% to 80% of them singletons, with roughly 28% in the top ten. Specimen: peripheral blood. These receptors all stem from a woman in her seventies with acute or convalescent COVID-19. The CDR3 runs from the conserved cysteine through the conserved F or W. A D gene is named only where the DNA matches it firmly. Clone size is given for some rows only: seen once, a few or many times, or a class if the clone is expanded.

j_call clone_size v_call d_call cdr3_aa cdr3_nt
TRBJ2-3 - TRBV9 TRBD2 CASSASSGLTDTQYF TGTGCCAGCAGCGCATCTAGCGGACTCACAGATACGCAGTATTTT
TRBJ2-2 - TRBV7-8 - CASGGQNTGELFF TGTGCCAGCGGGGGACAAAACACCGGGGAGCTGTTTTTT
TRBJ2-1 once TRBV30 TRBD1 CAWSAGTGGLNEQFF TGTGCCTGGAGTGCCGGGACAGGGGGCTTGAATGAGCAGTTCTTC
TRBJ2-5 - TRBV27 TRBD2 CASSLSYSTSGRLLGETQYF TGTGCCAGCAGTTTATCCTACTCCACTAGCGGGAGACTTTTAGGAGAGACCCAGTACTTC
TRBJ2-2 - TRBV12-3/TRBV12-4 - CASLDEAGELFF TGTGCCAGCCTGGATGAGGCCGGGGAGCTGTTTTTT
TRBJ2-7 - TRBV29-1 TRBD2 CSVEGQGLAGAVGDEQYF TGCAGCGTTGAAGGCCAGGGACTAGCGGGAGCGGTTGGGGACGAGCAGTACTTC
TRBJ2-7 few TRBV13 TRBD2 CASSLGAGGGVEQYF TGTGCCAGCAGCTTAGGGGCGGGAGGGGGTGTCGAGCAGTACTTC
TRBJ2-5 once TRBV5-1 - CASSPVKIRGETQYF TGCGCCAGCAGCCCCGTTAAGATACGTGGCGAGACCCAGTACTTC
TRBJ2-3 few TRBV2 - CASIPGGGASTDTQYF TGTGCCAGCATCCCGGGGGGCGGAGCCAGCACAGATACGCAGTATTTT
TRBJ2-3 - TRBV7-9 TRBD2 CASSLAASGRSSADTQYF TGTGCCAGCAGCTTAGCGGCTAGCGGGAGGTCGAGTGCAGATACGCAGTATTTT
TRBJ1-5 few TRBV5-1 TRBD1 CASSLDGTGDNQPQHF TGCGCCAGCAGCTTGGATGGGACAGGAGACAATCAGCCCCAGCATTTT
TRBJ2-1 - TRBV18 TRBD2 CASSPTSVPNNEQFF TGTGCCAGCTCACCCACTAGCGTTCCTAACAATGAGCAGTTCTTC
TRBJ2-7 - TRBV19 TRBD2 CASSTFGGSGEQYF TGTGCCAGTAGTACCTTCGGGGGGTCCGGCGAGCAGTACTTC
TRBJ2-2 - TRBV11-2 TRBD2 CASSRRLSGGNTGELFF TGTGCCAGCAGCCGCCGACTTAGCGGGGGGAACACCGGGGAGCTGTTTTTT
TRBJ2-2 - TRBV24-1 TRBD2 CATSDAAGGPSTGELFF TGTGCCACCAGTGATGCGGCGGGAGGGCCCAGTACCGGGGAGCTGTTTTTT
TRBJ2-7 - TRBV3-1/TRBV3-2 - CASSQVAGLDEQYF TGTGCCAGCAGCCAAGTCGCAGGACTGGACGAGCAGTACTTC
TRBJ2-2 once TRBV5-1 - CASSLFAGLLNTGELFF TGCGCCAGCAGTTTGTTCGCGGGACTGCTGAACACCGGGGAGCTGTTTTTT
TRBJ2-1 - TRBV30 - CAWSTGGGYNEQFF TGTGCCTGGAGTACGGGGGGCGGCTACAATGAGCAGTTCTTC
TRBJ2-5 - TRBV3-1/TRBV3-2 - CASSRRVTRGGGETQYF TGTGCCAGCAGCCGACGCGTTACTAGAGGCGGTGGAGAGACCCAGTACTTC
TRBJ1-1 - TRBV7-9 - CASSFFRNTEAFF TGTGCCAGCAGCTTCTTCAGGAACACTGAAGCTTTCTTT
TRBJ1-2 - TRBV19 TRBD1 CASSIGGGQGGYGYTF TGTGCCAGTAGTATTGGCGGCGGACAGGGTGGCTATGGCTACACCTTC
TRBJ2-5 once TRBV3-1/TRBV3-2 TRBD1 CASSHGGTVKETQYF TGTGCCAGCAGCCACGGTGGGACAGTAAAAGAGACCCAGTACTTC
TRBJ2-3 once TRBV30 TRBD1 CAWGTGGMDTQYF TGTGCCTGGGGGACAGGGGGCATGGATACGCAGTATTTT
TRBJ2-7 - TRBV24-1 - CATMAAGADSYEQYF TGTGCCACCATGGCGGCGGGTGCTGACTCCTACGAGCAGTACTTC
TRBJ1-3 - TRBV5-6 - CASSLVQGSGNTIYF TGTGCCAGCAGCTTGGTACAGGGCTCTGGAAACACCATATATTTT
TRBJ1-3 - TRBV6-1 - CASSEGWSSGNTIYF TGTGCCAGCAGTGAAGGGTGGAGCTCTGGAAACACCATATATTTT
TRBJ2-5 few TRBV9 - CASSPTSSPETQYF TGTGCCAGCAGCCCCACTAGTTCCCCTGAGACCCAGTACTTC
TRBJ1-1 many TRBV19 - CASSREYTTEAFF TGTGCCAGTAGTAGAGAATACACCACTGAAGCTTTCTTT
TRBJ2-5 - TRBV7-2 TRBD2 CASSEGLAGETQYF TGTGCCAGCAGCGAGGGACTAGCGGGAGAGACCCAGTACTTC
TRBJ1-4 - TRBV29-1 TRBD1 CSAGQFNEKLFF TGCAGCGCGGGACAGTTTAATGAAAAACTGTTTTTT
TRBJ1-2 few TRBV3-1/TRBV3-2 - CASSQDLGAPSGYTF TGTGCCAGCAGCCAAGATCTGGGGGCGCCCAGTGGCTACACCTTC
TRBJ2-5 - TRBV5-4 TRBD2 CASSLAIGTRGETQYF TGTGCCAGCAGCTTGGCCATTGGGACTAGGGGAGAGACCCAGTACTTC
TRBJ2-3 - TRBV27 - CASSKTTGIPPTDTQYF TGTGCCAGCAGTAAAACCACAGGTATCCCCCCCACAGATACGCAGTATTTT
TRBJ1-4 - TRBV5-1 TRBD1 CASSTGGSTNEKLFF TGCGCCAGCAGCACAGGGGGTTCAACTAATGAAAAACTGTTTTTT
TRBJ1-2 - TRBV14 TRBD1 CASSRTGGSQVSGYTF TGTGCCAGCAGCCGGACAGGGGGCTCCCAAGTTAGTGGCTACACCTTC
TRBJ1-2 - TRBV19 TRBD1 CASRGGQIYGYTF TGTGCCAGTAGAGGGGGACAGATCTATGGCTACACCTTC
TRBJ2-5 - TRBV2 - CASEGAGMKTQYF TGTGCCAGCGAAGGGGCCGGTATGAAGACCCAGTACTTC
TRBJ2-1 - TRBV19 TRBD1 CASSPGQGANEQFF TGTGCCAGTAGCCCGGGACAGGGGGCCAATGAGCAGTTCTTC
TRBJ2-1 - TRBV6-6 TRBD2 CASSYGRGTRSNEQFF TGTGCCAGCAGTTACGGACGGGGGACTAGGAGTAATGAGCAGTTCTTC
TRBJ1-5 - TRBV7-9 - CASSPGIGQPQHF TGTGCCAGCAGTCCCGGGATTGGCCAGCCCCAGCATTTT
TRBJ2-7 - TRBV29-1 TRBD1 CSVEAGGNEQYF TGCAGCGTTGAAGCAGGGGGCAACGAGCAGTACTTC
TRBJ2-1 - TRBV4-1 TRBD2 CASSQEGTTYNEQFF TGCGCCAGCAGCCAAGAGGGGACTACATACAATGAGCAGTTCTTC
TRBJ1-2 - TRBV21-1 - CASSKGSGDRVGGYTF TGTGCCAGCAGCAAAGGAAGTGGGGACAGGGTAGGGGGCTACACCTTC
TRBJ2-2 - TRBV3-1/TRBV3-2 - CASSPTGTGELFF TGTGCCAGCAGCCCGACTGGCACCGGGGAGCTGTTTTTT
TRBJ2-2 - TRBV19 - CASSIELASTGELFF TGTGCCAGTAGTATTGAGCTAGCTTCAACCGGGGAGCTGTTTTTT
TRBJ1-2 - TRBV6-5 TRBD1 CASSYRTGSFGGYTF TGTGCCAGCAGTTATAGGACAGGGAGTTTTGGCGGCTACACCTTC
TRBJ2-1 - TRBV3-1/TRBV3-2 TRBD2 CASSETSGSYNEQFF TGTGCCAGCAGCGAGACTAGCGGTTCCTACAATGAGCAGTTCTTC
TRBJ2-7 - TRBV12-5 TRBD1 CASGQGSEQYF TGTGCTAGTGGACAGGGGAGCGAGCAGTACTTC
TRBJ1-1 few TRBV14 TRBD1 CASSLNRGSEAFF TGTGCCAGCAGCCTTAACAGGGGCTCTGAAGCTTTCTTT
TRBJ2-7 - TRBV7-2 TRBD1 CASSRDRGRTYEQYF TGTGCCAGCAGCCGTGACAGGGGCCGAACCTACGAGCAGTACTTC
TRBJ2-6 - TRBV5-1 TRBD1 CASSPLPGAGGGPGANVLTF TGCGCCAGCAGCCCCCTCCCGGGGGCAGGGGGCGGGCCTGGGGCCAACGTCCTGACTTTC
TRBJ2-3 - TRBV24-1 TRBD1 CATSDLGQAADTQYF TGTGCCACCAGTGATCTAGGACAGGCCGCAGATACGCAGTATTTT
TRBJ2-1 - TRBV5-1 - CASSRGGSSYNEQFF TGCGCCAGCAGCCGTGGCGGATCTTCCTACAATGAGCAGTTCTTC
TRBJ1-1 - TRBV5-1 - CASATPMNTEAFF TGCGCCAGCGCGACTCCGATGAACACTGAAGCTTTCTTT